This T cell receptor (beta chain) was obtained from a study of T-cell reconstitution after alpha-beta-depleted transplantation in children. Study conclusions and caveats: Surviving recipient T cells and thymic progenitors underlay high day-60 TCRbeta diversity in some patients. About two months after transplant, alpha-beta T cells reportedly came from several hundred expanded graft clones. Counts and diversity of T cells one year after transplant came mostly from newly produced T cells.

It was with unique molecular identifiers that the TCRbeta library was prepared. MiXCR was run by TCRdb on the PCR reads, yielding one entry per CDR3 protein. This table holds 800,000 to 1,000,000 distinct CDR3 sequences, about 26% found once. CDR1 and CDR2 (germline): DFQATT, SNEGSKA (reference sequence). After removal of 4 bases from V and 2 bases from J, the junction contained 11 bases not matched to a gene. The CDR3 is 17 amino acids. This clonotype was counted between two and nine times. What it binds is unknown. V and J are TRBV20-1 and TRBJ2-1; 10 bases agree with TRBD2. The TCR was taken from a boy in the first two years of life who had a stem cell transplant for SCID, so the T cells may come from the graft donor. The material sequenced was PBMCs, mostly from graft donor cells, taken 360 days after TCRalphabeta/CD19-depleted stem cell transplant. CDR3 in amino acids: CSATAGGPRWPYNEQFF. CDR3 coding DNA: TGCAGTGCTACAGCGGGGGGGCCCAGGTGGCCCTACAATGAGCAGTTCTTC.